Listed below are T cell receptor beta chains from one sample, sequenced in a study of patients and donors after allogeneic stem cell transplantation. TCRdb re-called the RT-PCR reads with MiXCR, one entry per CDR3 protein. The table lists some 960,000 distinct CDR3 sequences, approximately 18% of them singletons, with 6% in the top ten. Sequenced: blood, either unsorted or a sorted T cell fraction (not recorded which). The receptors derive from a human donor who was either an allogeneic HSCT recipient or a stem cell or donor lymphocyte infusion donor (not recorded which). It is not recorded whose cells these are; they may come from a transplant donor. The CDR3 runs from the conserved cysteine through the conserved F or W. A D gene is named only where the DNA matches it firmly. Size values are once, few and many counts, or a class for expanded clones, and some rows have none.

clone_size j_call d_call v_call cdr3_aa cdr3_nt
few TRBJ2-7 TRBD2 TRBV12-3/TRBV12-4 CASSLGAGVVWAHEQYF TGTGCCAGCAGTTTAGGAGCGGGAGTAGTATGGGCCCACGAGCAGTACTTC
. TRBJ2-5 . TRBV21-1 CASSKTRSGIQETQYF TGTGCCAGCAGCAAAACTAGGAGCGGTATTCAAGAGACCCAGTACTTC
few TRBJ1-1 . TRBV20-1 CSARDLSSQAFF TGCAGTGCTAGAGATCTTTCGTCTCAAGCTTTCTTT
few TRBJ2-1 TRBD1 TRBV5-6 CASSSGQGAYNEQFF TGTGCCAGCAGTAGTGGACAGGGGGCGTACAATGAGCAGTTCTTC
. TRBJ2-5 TRBD1 TRBV3-1 CASSQFTTGGGTQYF TGTGCCAGCAGTCAATTTACGACAGGGGGAGGGACCCAGTACTTC
. TRBJ2-1 . TRBV30 CAWSVNGRNEQFF TGTGCCTGGAGTGTAAATGGGCGCAATGAGCAGTTCTTC
. TRBJ1-6 TRBD1 TRBV18 CASSPLDRVTNSPLHF TGTGCCAGCTCACCATTGGACAGGGTTACTAATTCACCCCTCCACTTT
. TRBJ2-7 TRBD2 TRBV20-1 CSARDLLGLAAYEQYF TGCAGTGCTAGAGATCTCCTAGGACTAGCGGCCTACGAGCAGTACTTC
few TRBJ1-6 . TRBV9 CASSPVLLNSPLHF TGTGCCAGCAGTCCCGTACTCTTGAATTCACCCCTCCACTTT
many TRBJ1-2 . TRBV29-1 CSVQQDRYGYTF TGCAGCGTCCAACAGGACCGCTATGGCTACACCTTC
few TRBJ2-2 . TRBV20-1 CSARDRGTIRGELFF TGCAGTGCTAGAGATCGCGGGACAATTCGCGGGGAGCTGTTTTTT
. TRBJ2-3 . TRBV7-9 CASSLAQGPTDTQYF TGTGCCAGCAGCTTAGCACAGGGACCCACAGATACGCAGTATTTT
few TRBJ2-7 . TRBV7-9 CASSFLVTEQYF TGTGCCAGCAGCTTCCTCGTGACCGAGCAGTACTTC
few TRBJ2-1 . TRBV20-1 CSARPSTLYNEQFF TGCAGTGCTAGACCCAGTACTCTCTACAATGAGCAGTTCTTC
few TRBJ1-2 . TRBV4-1 CASSQSQSGYTF TGCGCCAGCAGCCAATCCCAGTCTGGCTACACCTTC
. TRBJ2-5 TRBD1 TRBV4-1 CASSQGPARGQVETQYF TGCGCCAGCAGCCAAGGCCCGGCCAGGGGGCAGGTGGAGACCCAGTACTTC
. TRBJ2-1 . TRBV10-3 CAISPRSEQFF TGTGCCATCAGTCCCCGTTCGGAGCAGTTCTTC
. TRBJ2-2 . TRBV11-2 CASSPRTYRAPGELFF TGTGCCAGCAGCCCTAGGACTTACCGAGCACCCGGGGAGCTGTTTTTT
. TRBJ2-7 TRBD1 TRBV4-1 CASSLLGQGVSYEQYF TGCGCCAGCAGCCTCCTGGGACAGGGTGTCTCCTACGAGCAGTACTTC
. TRBJ2-1 . TRBV7-3 CASSSRGDSYNEQFF TGTGCCAGCAGCTCCCGCGGGGACTCCTACAATGAGCAGTTCTTC
. TRBJ2-3 . TRBV7-2 CASSSWESGTDTQYF TGTGCCAGCAGCTCCTGGGAAAGCGGCACAGATACGCAGTATTTT
. TRBJ2-7 TRBD1 TRBV11-3 CASSLRTGEVEQYF TGTGCCAGCAGCTTAAGGACAGGGGAGGTCGAGCAGTACTTC
. TRBJ1-2 TRBD1 TRBV7-2 CASSLVWPGQDGYTF TGTGCCAGCAGCTTAGTTTGGCCAGGACAGGATGGCTACACCTTC
few TRBJ1-1 TRBD1 TRBV7-2 CASSLKGGAGTEAFF TGTGCCAGCAGCTTAAAAGGGGGCGCGGGGACTGAAGCTTTCTTT
few TRBJ2-7 . TRBV12-3/TRBV12-4 CASSPSEAYEQYF TGTGCCAGCAGTCCCTCGGAGGCCTACGAGCAGTACTTC
few TRBJ2-4 . TRBV29-1 CSVESGGKNIQYF TGCAGCGTTGAGTCGGGTGGCAAAAACATTCAGTACTTC
. TRBJ1-1 . TRBV19 CASSIVWTTNTEAFF TGTGCCAGTAGTATAGTGTGGACAACGAACACTGAAGCTTTCTTT
few TRBJ2-2 TRBD2 TRBV18 CASSPLGLADTGELFF TGTGCCAGCTCACCCCTAGGACTAGCGGACACCGGGGAGCTGTTTTTT
. TRBJ2-2 . TRBV4-1 CASSQVSTTGELFF TGCGCCAGCAGCCAAGTCTCAACAACCGGGGAGCTGTTTTTT
. TRBJ2-7 . TRBV29-1 CSVRSLTGGEQYF TGCAGCGTCCGAAGCCTCACTGGGGGCGAGCAGTACTTC
few TRBJ2-3 TRBD2 TRBV7-2 CASILGGIGGEDTQYF TGTGCCAGCATCCTCGGCGGGATTGGGGGGGAAGATACGCAGTATTTT
. TRBJ2-1 . TRBV2 CASSRGLIANNEQFF TGTGCCAGCTCGAGAGGACTAATCGCGAACAATGAGCAGTTCTTC
many TRBJ1-1 TRBD1 TRBV18 CASSPGTGTEAFF TGTGCCAGCTCACCCGGGACAGGCACTGAAGCTTTCTTT
few TRBJ2-7 TRBD1 TRBV18 CASSPRGQGYEQYF TGTGCCAGCTCACCGCGGGGACAGGGCTACGAGCAGTACTTC
few TRBJ1-1 . TRBV3-1 CASSQGNQNTEAFF TGTGCCAGCAGCCAAGGGAACCAGAACACTGAAGCTTTCTTT
few TRBJ2-7 . TRBV20-1 CSARETGKPYEQYF TGCAGTGCTAGAGAAACAGGGAAACCCTACGAGCAGTACTTC
few TRBJ2-5 TRBD2 TRBV7-2 CASSSSGIQETQYF TGTGCCAGCAGCTCCAGCGGGATCCAAGAGACCCAGTACTTC
few TRBJ2-1 TRBD2 TRBV5-1 CASSLELAGVNEQFF TGCGCCAGCAGCTTGGAGCTAGCGGGAGTAAATGAGCAGTTCTTC
few TRBJ2-7 TRBD2 TRBV7-9 CASSFAGGWYEQYF TGTGCCAGCAGCTTCGCGGGAGGGTGGTACGAGCAGTACTTC